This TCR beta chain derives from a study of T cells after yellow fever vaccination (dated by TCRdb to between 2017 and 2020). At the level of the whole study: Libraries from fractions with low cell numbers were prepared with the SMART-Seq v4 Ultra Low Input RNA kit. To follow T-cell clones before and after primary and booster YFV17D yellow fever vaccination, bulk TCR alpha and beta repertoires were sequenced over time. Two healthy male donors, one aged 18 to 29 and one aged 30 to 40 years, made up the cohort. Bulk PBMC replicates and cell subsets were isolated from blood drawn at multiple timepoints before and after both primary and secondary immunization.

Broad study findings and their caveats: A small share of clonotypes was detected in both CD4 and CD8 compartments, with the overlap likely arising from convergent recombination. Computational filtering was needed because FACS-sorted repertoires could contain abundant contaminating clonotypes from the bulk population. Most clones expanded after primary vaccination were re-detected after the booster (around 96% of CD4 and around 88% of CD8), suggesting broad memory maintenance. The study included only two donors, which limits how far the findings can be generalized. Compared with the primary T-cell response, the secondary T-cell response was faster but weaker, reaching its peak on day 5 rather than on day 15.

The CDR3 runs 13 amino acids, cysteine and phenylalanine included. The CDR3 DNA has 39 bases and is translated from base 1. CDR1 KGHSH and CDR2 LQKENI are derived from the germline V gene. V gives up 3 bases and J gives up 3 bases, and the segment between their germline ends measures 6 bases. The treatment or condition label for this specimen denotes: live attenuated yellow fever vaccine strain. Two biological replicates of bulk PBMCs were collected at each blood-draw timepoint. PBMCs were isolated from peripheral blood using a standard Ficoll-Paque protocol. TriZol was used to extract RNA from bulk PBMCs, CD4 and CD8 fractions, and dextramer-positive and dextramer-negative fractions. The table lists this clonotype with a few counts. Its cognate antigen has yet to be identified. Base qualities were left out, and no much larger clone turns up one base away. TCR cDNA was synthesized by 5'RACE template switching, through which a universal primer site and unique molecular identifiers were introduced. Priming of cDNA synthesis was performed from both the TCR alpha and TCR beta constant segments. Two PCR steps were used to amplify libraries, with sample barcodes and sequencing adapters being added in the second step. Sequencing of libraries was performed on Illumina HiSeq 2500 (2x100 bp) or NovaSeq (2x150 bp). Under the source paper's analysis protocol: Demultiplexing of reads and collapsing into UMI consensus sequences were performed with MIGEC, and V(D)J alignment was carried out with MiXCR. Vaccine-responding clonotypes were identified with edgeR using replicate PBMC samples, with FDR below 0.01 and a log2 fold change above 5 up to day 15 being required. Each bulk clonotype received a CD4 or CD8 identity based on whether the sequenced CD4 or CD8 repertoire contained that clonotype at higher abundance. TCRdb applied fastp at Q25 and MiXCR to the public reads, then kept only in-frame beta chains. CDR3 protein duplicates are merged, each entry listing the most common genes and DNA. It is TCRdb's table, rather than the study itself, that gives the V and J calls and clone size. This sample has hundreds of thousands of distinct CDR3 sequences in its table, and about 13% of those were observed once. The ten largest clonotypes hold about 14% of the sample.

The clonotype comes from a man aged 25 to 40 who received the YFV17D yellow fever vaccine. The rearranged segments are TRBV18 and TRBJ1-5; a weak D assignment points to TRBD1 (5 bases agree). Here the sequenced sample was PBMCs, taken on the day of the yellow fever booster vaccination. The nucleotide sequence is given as TGTGCCAGCTCACCGGACAACAATCAGCCCCAGCATTTT. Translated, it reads CASSPDNNQPQHF.